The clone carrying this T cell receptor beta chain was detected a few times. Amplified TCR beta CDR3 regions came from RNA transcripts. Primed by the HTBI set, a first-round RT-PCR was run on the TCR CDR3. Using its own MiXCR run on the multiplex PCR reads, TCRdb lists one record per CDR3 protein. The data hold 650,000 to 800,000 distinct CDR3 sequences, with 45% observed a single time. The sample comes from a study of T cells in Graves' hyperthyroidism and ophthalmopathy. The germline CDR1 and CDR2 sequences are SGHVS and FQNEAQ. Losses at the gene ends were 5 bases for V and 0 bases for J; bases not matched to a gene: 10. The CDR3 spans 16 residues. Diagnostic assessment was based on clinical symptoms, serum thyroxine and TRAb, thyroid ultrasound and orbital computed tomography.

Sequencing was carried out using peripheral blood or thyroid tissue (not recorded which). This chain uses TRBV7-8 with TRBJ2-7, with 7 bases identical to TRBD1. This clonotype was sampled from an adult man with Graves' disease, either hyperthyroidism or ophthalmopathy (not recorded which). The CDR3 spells CASSTDRVLISYEQYF. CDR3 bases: TGTGCCAGCAGCACCGACAGGGTACTAATCTCCTACGAGCAGTACTTC.